Each of the 20 T cell receptor beta chains below was sequenced from the same sample in a study of T-cell memory formation after mild COVID-19. TCRdb reprocessed the 5' RACE reads via MiXCR and lists one record per CDR3 protein. The data contain 250,000 or so distinct CDR3 sequences, 7.5% to 10% of them seen just once; the ten biggest clones take up roughly a fifth. The source material was PBMCs or a T cell subset sorted from them (not recorded which). The receptors stem from a man younger than 35 who had mild COVID-19 (a few samples of this study predate the infection). Cell type and time point are not known.

This clonotype was counted at least ten times. The chain uses TRBV10-3 and TRBJ2-5, with TRBD1 as a possible D gene (6 bases). The CDR3 is made up of 11 amino acids. V was shortened by 3 bases and J by 10 bases, with 9 bases between the two germline ends. Germline-derived CDR1 and CDR2 are ENHRY and SYGVKD. CDR3 DNA sequence: TGTGCCATCAGTGAAGGGGGAAACCAGTACTTC. Amino acid sequence: CAISEGGNQYF.

The chain joins TRBV5-1 to TRBJ1-3; D gene uncertain. Germline CDR1 reads SGHRS; CDR2 reads YFSETQ. V was shortened by 2 bases and J by 10 bases, with 19 bases between the two germline ends. The CDR3 loop spans 15 amino acids. CDR3 nucleotide sequence: TGCGCCAGCAGCTTTAGCGGCAGTCGGATGGGGACCATATATTTT. Protein: CASSFSGSRMGTIYF.

This sequence joins TRBV6-1 and TRBJ2-7; D is possibly TRBD1 or TRBD2 (5 bases each). The ends were cut back, 1 base at V and 5 bases at J, with 15 bases in the middle. The CDR3 is 15 residues long. Germline V gene data show CDR1 as MNHNS and CDR2 as SASEGT. The CDR3 is CASSEGAGDGDEQYF. CDR3 DNA sequence: TGTGCCAGCAGTGAAGGGGCCGGGGACGGAGACGAGCAGTACTTC.

The chain combines TRBV4-1 with TRBJ1-3; tentative D call: TRBD1 (6 bases). This CDR3 region has 15 residues. With 0 bases removed from V and 1 base from J, the gap between germline ends came to 7 bases. CDR1 is MGHRA and CDR2 is YSYEKL in the germline V gene. This CDR3 is CASSQDRGSGNTIYF. DNA for the CDR3: TGCGCCAGCAGCCAAGACAGGGGATCTGGAAACACCATATATTTT.

The chain is built from TRBV7-3 and TRBJ2-6; perhaps TRBD1 as D (6 bases). Germline loops: CDR1 SGHTA, CDR2 FQGTGA. V was clipped by 5 bases and J by 2 bases, with 10 bases between them. This CDR3 contains 15 residues. CDR3 DNA sequence: TGTGCCAGCAGCCGAACAGGGACTGGGGCCAACGTCCTGACTTTC. Amino acids: CASSRTGTGANVLTF.

Only a few counts were recorded for this clonotype. The chain employs TRBV12-3 or TRBV12-4 and TRBJ1-1; D is perhaps TRBD1 (5 bases). This CDR3 spans 17 amino acids. V was shortened by 2 bases and J by 0 bases, with 16 bases between the two germline ends. The CDR3 DNA is TGTGCCAGCAGTTTATCAAGGACAATCGGGATGAACACTGAAGCTTTCTTT. This codes for CASSLSRTIGMNTEAFF.

This clonotype was detected many times. The rearrangement joins TRBV6-5 to TRBJ1-2; weak D call: TRBD1 (5 bases). Trimming took 0 bases from V and 7 from J, leaving 9 bases between them. In germline, CDR1 is MNHEY, CDR2 SVGAGI. This CDR3 is 13 amino acids long. CDR3 residues: CASSYSGTRGYTF. The CDR3 nucleotides are TGTGCCAGCAGTTACTCAGGGACGCGTGGCTACACCTTC.

This clonotype appeared a few times. This rearrangement joins TRBV11-3 to TRBJ2-4; 7 nucleotides agree with TRBD1. The CDR3 is 17 residues long. The V gene's germline CDR1 is SGHNT and CDR2 YENEEA. J lost 1 base, V lost 3 bases, and 9 bases had no gene match. The DNA of the CDR3 is TGTGCCAGCAGCTTCAAAGGGTCGACAGGGGCCAAAAACATTCAGTACTTC. This encodes CASSFKGSTGAKNIQYF. Combining the CDR3 with reference TRBV11-3 and TRBJ2-4 gives the whole variable domain EAGVVQSPRYKIIEKKQPVAFWCNPISGHNTLYWYLQNLGQGPELLIRYENEEAVDDSQLPKDRFSAERLKGVDSTLKIQPAELGDSAVYLCASSFKGSTGAKNIQYFGAGTRLSVL.

This clonotype turned up a few times. The V and J genes are TRBV29-1 and TRBJ2-7; TRBD2 aligns across 8 bases. Germline CDR1 SQVTM, CDR2 ANQGSEA. This CDR3 comprises 14 residues. V trimming: 1 base; J trimming: 3 bases; junction bases outside the gene matches: 5. DNA for the CDR3: TGCAGCGTTGAAGGTCTAGCGGGCGTCTACGAGCAGTACTTC. As protein: CSVEGLAGVYEQYF.

The V and J genes are TRBV11-2 and TRBJ2-4, with 11 bases identical to TRBD2. The CDR3 covers 15 residues. The V gene's germline CDR1 is SGHAT and CDR2 FQNNGV. With V trimmed by 1 base and J by 6 bases, 2 bases remained unmatched. The CDR3: CASSLVAGGRNIQYF. The CDR3 DNA reads as TGTGCCAGCAGCTTAGTAGCGGGGGGGCGAAACATTCAGTACTTC.

This clonotype has only a few counts. The V and J genes are TRBV6-2 or TRBV6-3 and TRBJ2-3; 11 bases are shared with TRBD2. The germline CDR1 and CDR2 sequences are MNHEY and SVGEGT. V lost 5 bases and J lost 4; bases outside the gene matches: 5. This CDR3 comprises 15 residues. CDR3 region: CASSTSGGPPDTQYF. The CDR3 nucleotides read TGTGCCAGCAGTACTAGCGGGGGCCCACCAGATACGCAGTATTTT.

The table lists this clonotype with a few counts. The chain recombines TRBV29-1 with TRBJ1-1, with TRBD1 matching 7 bases. Germline V gene sequence: CDR1 SQVTM, CDR2 ANQGSEA. The V segment lost 7 bases and the J segment 11 bases; nucleotides outside the gene matches: 16. This CDR3 has 13 amino acids. The CDR3 nucleotides are TGCAGCGCGGGAGGACAGGCCACAGCGGGGGCTTTCTTT. Residues: CSAGGQATAGAFF.

The chain carries TRBV20-1 and TRBJ1-2; weak D call: TRBD1 (6 bases). The germline V gene has CDR1 DFQATT and CDR2 SNEGSKA (reference sequence). The length of the CDR3 is 12 residues. Trimming removed 6 bases from V and 4 bases from J, with 12 bases in between. CDR3 sequence: CSASGHLYGYTF. In DNA form, the CDR3 reads TGCAGTGCGTCGGGACACCTCTATGGCTACACCTTC.

The table lists this clonotype with a few counts. This chain links TRBV5-4 with TRBJ2-5, with 9 positions matching TRBD2. The CDR3 contains 13 residues. V lost 5 bases to trimming and J lost 4 bases; unmatched junction nucleotides: 3. Germline assignment: CDR1 SGHNT and CDR2 YYREEE (reference sequence). The CDR3 coding sequence is TGTGCCAGCAGTTTGACTAGCGGAGAGACCCAGTACTTC. This translates into CASSLTSGETQYF.

In this sample, this clonotype turned up a few times. This rearrangement joins TRBV11-2 to TRBJ1-2; D is unclear. The CDR3 contains 16 residues. V gave up 5 bases and J gave up 5 bases, with 21 bases separating them. Per germline, CDR1 SGHAT and CDR2 FQNNGV. CDR3: CASSPLVSGRGYGYTF. The DNA of the CDR3 is TGTGCCAGCAGCCCCTTGGTGAGCGGGCGCGGTTATGGCTACACCTTC.

The V gene is TRBV12-3 or TRBV12-4, the J gene TRBJ1-6; D unresolved. V lost 3 bases and J 8 bases, leaving 14 bases between the germline ends. The CDR3 is 15 amino acids. Here the CDR3 DNA reads TGTGCCAGCAGTTTCTCCGGGAGGTTGGATTCACCCCTCCACTTT. Translated: CASSFSGRLDSPLHF.

The genes are TRBV9 and TRBJ2-1, with D perhaps TRBD2 (5 bases). The ends were cut back, 7 bases at V and 7 bases at J, with 15 bases in the middle. CDR3 length: 13 residues. In germline, CDR1 is SGDLS, CDR2 YYNGEE. The CDR3 is CASEAPTGNEQFF. DNA for the CDR3: TGTGCCAGCGAAGCCCCCACGGGGAATGAGCAGTTCTTC.

Only a few counts were recorded for this clonotype. The gene calls are TRBV7-3 and TRBJ2-1, with TRBD2 matching over 11 bases. CDR1 SGHTA and CDR2 FQGTGA come from the germline V gene. V was clipped by 1 base and J by 7 bases; unmatched bases: 3. This CDR3 spans 15 amino acids. CDR3 nucleotides: TGTGCCAGCAGCTTAAGGCTAGCGGGGGGAAATGAGCAGTTCTTC. It codes for CASSLRLAGGNEQFF.

This clonotype was seen more than once but under ten times. As DNA, the CDR3 is TGTGCCAGCAGCTTAAATATTGGAGGGACAGGGTTCACCGGGGAGCTGTTTTTT. Protein sequence: CASSLNIGGTGFTGELFF. This rearrangement joins TRBV7-9 to TRBJ2-2; 9 positions match TRBD1. J lost 4 bases, V lost 2 bases, and 11 bases had no gene match. This CDR3 comprises 18 residues. The germline V gene has CDR1 SEHNR and CDR2 FQNEAQ (reference sequence).

This clonotype was recorded a few times. This rearrangement joins TRBV6-1 to TRBJ2-5; 8 nucleotides agree with TRBD2. The junction had 7 bases not matched to a gene; V was cut back by 6 bases and J by 4 bases. This CDR3 spans 14 amino acids. Germline V gives CDR1 MNHNS, CDR2 SASEGT. In DNA form, the CDR3 reads TGTGCCAGCAGCGGCTTAGCGGGGCCAGAGACCCAGTACTTC. It yields the protein CASSGLAGPETQYF.